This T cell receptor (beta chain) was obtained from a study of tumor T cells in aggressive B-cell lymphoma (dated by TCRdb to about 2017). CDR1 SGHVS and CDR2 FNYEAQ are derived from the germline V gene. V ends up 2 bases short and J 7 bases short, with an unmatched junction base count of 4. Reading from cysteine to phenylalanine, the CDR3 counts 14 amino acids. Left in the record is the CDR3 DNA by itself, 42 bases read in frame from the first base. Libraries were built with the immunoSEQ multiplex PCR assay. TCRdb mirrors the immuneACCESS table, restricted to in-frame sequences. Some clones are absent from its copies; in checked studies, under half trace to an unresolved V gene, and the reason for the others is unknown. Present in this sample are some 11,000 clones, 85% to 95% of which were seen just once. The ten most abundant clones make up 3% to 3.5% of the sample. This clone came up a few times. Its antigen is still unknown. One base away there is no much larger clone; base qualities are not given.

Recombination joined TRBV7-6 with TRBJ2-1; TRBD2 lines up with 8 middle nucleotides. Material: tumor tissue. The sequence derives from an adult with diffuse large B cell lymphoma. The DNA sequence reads TGTGCCAGCAGCTTACTCGCTAGCGGGAATGAGCAGTTCTTC. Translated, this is CASSLLASGNEQFF.